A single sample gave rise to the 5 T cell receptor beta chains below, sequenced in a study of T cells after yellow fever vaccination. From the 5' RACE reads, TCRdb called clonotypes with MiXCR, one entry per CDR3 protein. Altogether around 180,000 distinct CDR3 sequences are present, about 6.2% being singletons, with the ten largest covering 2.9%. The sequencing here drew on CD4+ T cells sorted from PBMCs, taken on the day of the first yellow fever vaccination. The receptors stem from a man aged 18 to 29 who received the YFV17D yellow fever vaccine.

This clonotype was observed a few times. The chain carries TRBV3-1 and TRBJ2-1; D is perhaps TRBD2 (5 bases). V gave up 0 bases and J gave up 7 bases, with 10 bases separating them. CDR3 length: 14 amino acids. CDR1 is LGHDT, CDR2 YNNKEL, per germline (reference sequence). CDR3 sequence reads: CASSQEVGVNEQFF. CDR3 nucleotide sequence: TGTGCCAGCAGCCAAGAGGTCGGGGTAAATGAGCAGTTCTTC.

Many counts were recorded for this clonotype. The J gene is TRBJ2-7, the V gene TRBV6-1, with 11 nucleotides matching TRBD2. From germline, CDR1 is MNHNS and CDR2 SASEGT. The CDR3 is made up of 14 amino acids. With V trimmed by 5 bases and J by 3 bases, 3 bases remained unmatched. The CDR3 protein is CASSRLAGGYEQYF. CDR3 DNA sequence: TGTGCCAGCAGTCGCCTAGCGGGGGGCTACGAGCAGTACTTC.

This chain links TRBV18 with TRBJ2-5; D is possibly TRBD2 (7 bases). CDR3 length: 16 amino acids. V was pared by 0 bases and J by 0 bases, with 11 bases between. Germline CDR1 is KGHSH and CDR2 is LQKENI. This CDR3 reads CASSPPGGTHQETQYF. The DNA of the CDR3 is TGTGCCAGCTCACCACCGGGGGGGACACACCAAGAGACCCAGTACTTC.

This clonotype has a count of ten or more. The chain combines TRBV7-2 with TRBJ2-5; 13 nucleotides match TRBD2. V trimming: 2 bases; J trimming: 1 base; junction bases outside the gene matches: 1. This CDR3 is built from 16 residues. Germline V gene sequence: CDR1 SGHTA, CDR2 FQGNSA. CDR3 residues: CASSLRLAGGQETQYF. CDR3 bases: TGTGCCAGCAGCTTAAGACTAGCGGGGGGCCAAGAGACCCAGTACTTC.

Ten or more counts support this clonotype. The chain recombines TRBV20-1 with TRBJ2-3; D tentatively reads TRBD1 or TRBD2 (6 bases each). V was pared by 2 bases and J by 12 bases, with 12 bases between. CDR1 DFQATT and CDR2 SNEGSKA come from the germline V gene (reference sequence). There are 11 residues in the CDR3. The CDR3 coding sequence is TGCAGTGCTAGAAGCGTCGGGGGCCAGTATTTT. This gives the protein CSARSVGGQYF.